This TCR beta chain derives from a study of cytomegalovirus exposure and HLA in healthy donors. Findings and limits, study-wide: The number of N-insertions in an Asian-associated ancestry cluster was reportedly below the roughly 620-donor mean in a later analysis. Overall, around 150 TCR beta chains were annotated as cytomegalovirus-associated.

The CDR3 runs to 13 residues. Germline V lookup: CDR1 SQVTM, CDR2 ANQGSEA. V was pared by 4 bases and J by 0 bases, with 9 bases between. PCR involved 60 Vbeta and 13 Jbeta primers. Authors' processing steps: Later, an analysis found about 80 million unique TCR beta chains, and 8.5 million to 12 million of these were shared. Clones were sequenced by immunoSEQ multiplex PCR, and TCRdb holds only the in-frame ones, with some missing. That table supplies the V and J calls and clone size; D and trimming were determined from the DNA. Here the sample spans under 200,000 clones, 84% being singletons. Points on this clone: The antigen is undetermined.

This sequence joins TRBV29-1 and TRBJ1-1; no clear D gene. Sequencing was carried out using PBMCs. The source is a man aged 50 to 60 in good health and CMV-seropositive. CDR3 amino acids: CSVVSGMNTEAFF. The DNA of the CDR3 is TGCAGCGTTGTATCGGGGATGAACACTGAAGCTTTCTTT.